A selection of T cell receptor beta chains follows, all from one sample in a study of T cells after yellow fever vaccination. Each CDR3 protein gets one entry after TCRdb re-called the 5' RACE reads with MiXCR. The table includes 500,000 to 650,000 distinct CDR3 sequences, about 12% detected once. The source material was PBMCs, sampled on the day of the yellow fever booster vaccination. Receptors originate from a man aged 25 to 45 who received the YFV17D yellow fever vaccine. The CDR3 runs from the conserved cysteine through the conserved F or W. A D gene is named only where the DNA matches it firmly. The listing skips clone size in some rows; elsewhere it reads once, few, many or a size class.

>few|TRBV7-8|.|TRBJ1-4
CASSLGTLGGKLFF
TGTGCCAGCAGCTTAGGCACGCTAGGTGGAAAACTGTTTTTT
>many|TRBV12-3/TRBV12-4|TRBD1|TRBJ1-3
CASSPDRGGNTIYF
TGTGCCAGCAGCCCCGACAGGGGAGGAAACACCATATATTTT
>many|TRBV5-1|TRBD1|TRBJ2-7
CASSLYRGHLEQYF
TGCGCCAGCAGCTTGTACAGGGGACACCTCGAGCAGTACTTC
>.|TRBV2|.|TRBJ2-5
CASSLNPAETQYF
TGTGCCAGCAGTCTGAACCCTGCCGAGACCCAGTACTTC
>.|TRBV30|TRBD2|TRBJ2-4
CAWSRAGTKNIQYF
TGTGCCTGGAGCCGAGCGGGAACCAAAAACATTCAGTACTTC
>.|TRBV7-8|TRBD1|TRBJ1-1
CASSLPQGAGVYQNTEAFF
TGTGCCAGCAGCTTACCCCAGGGGGCTGGGGTGTATCAGAACACTGAAGCTTTCTTT
>few|TRBV20-1|.|TRBJ2-7
CSARETSYEQYF
TGCAGTGCTAGAGAGACTAGTTACGAGCAGTACTTC
>few|TRBV20-1|TRBD2|TRBJ2-5
CSAIVAGKRGETQYF
TGCAGTGCTATAGTAGCGGGAAAGAGAGGAGAGACCCAGTACTTC
>few|TRBV20-1|.|TRBJ1-1
CSAQTLTGYEAFF
TGCAGTGCCCAAACTCTGACAGGCTATGAAGCTTTCTTT
>.|TRBV27|TRBD1|TRBJ1-2
CASSFLKTGGHYGYTF
TGTGCCAGCAGTTTCCTGAAGACAGGGGGGCACTATGGCTACACCTTC
>.|TRBV11-3|.|TRBJ2-1
CASSFRANEQFF
TGTGCCAGCAGCTTCCGGGCCAATGAGCAGTTCTTC
>few|TRBV4-3|.|TRBJ2-2
CASSPTQYTGELFF
TGCGCCAGCAGCCCGACACAGTACACCGGGGAGCTGTTTTTT
>few|TRBV29-1|.|TRBJ2-3
CSVATPTRLDTQYF
TGCAGCGTCGCCACCCCCACAAGGCTAGATACGCAGTATTTT
>.|TRBV7-2|.|TRBJ2-3
CASSLFRSSGSDTQYF
TGTGCCAGCAGCTTATTCCGGTCCAGTGGATCAGATACGCAGTATTTT
>.|TRBV20-1|TRBD1|TRBJ2-1
CSVGQGYNEQFF
TGCAGTGTCGGACAGGGGTACAATGAGCAGTTCTTC
>few|TRBV5-1|.|TRBJ2-7
CASMKGYEQYF
TGCGCCAGCATGAAAGGTTACGAGCAGTACTTC
>many|TRBV5-1|.|TRBJ1-4
CASSLGNEKLFF
TGCGCCAGCAGCTTGGGAAATGAAAAACTGTTTTTT
>.|TRBV19|.|TRBJ2-1
CASSIADYNEQFF
TGTGCCAGTAGTATAGCAGATTACAATGAGCAGTTCTTC